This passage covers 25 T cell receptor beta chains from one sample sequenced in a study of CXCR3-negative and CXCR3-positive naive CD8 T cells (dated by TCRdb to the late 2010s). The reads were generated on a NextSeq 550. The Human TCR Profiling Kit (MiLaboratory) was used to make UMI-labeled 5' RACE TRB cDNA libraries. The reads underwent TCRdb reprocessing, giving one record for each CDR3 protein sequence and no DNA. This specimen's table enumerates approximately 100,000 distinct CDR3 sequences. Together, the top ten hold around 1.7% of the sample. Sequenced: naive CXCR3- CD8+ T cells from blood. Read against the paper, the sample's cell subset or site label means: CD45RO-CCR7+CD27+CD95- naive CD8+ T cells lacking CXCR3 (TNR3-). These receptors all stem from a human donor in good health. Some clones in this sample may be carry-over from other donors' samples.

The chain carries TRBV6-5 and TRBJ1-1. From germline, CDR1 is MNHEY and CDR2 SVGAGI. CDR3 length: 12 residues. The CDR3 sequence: CASHPPNTEAFF.

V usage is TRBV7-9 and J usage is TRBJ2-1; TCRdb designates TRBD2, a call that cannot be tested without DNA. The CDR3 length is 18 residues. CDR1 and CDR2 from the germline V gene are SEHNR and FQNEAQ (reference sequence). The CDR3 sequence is CASSLGIRASGRGVEQFF.

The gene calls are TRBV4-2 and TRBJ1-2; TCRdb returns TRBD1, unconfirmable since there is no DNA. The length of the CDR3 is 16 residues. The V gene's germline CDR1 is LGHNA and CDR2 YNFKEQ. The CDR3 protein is CASSQVNRDRRYGYTF.

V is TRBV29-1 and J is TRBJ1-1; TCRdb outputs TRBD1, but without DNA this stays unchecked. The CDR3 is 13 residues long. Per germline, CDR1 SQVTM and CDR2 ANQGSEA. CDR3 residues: CSVTDRRNTEAFF.

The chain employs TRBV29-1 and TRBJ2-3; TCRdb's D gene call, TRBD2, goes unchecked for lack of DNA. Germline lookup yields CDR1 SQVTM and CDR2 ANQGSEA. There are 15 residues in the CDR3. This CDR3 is CSVQLAGGYTDTQYF.

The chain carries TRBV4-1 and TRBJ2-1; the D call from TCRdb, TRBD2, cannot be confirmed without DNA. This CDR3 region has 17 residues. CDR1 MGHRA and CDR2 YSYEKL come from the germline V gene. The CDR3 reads CASSQEAAGVGYNEQFF.

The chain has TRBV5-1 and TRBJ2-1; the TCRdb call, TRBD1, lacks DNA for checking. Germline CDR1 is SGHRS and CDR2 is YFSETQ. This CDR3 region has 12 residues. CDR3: CASSWRGDEQFF.

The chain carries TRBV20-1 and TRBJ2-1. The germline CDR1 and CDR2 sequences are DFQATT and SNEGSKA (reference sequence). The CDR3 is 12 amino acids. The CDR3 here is CSAREDGNEQFF.

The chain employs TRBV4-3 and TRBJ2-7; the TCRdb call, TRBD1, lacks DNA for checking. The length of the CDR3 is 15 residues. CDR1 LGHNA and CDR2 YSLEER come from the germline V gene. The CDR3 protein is CASSQDPGQGYEQYF.

CDR3 amino acids: CSVGGGPHGYGYTF. The rearrangement links TRBV29-1 to TRBJ1-2. The CDR3 sequence is 14 residues long. Germline V gene lookup returns CDR1 SQVTM and CDR2 ANQGSEA. The complete variable domain, with remaining parts taken from reference TRBV29-1 and TRBJ1-2, reads SAVISQKPSRDICQRGTSLTIQCQVDSQVTMMFWYRQQPGQSLTLIATANQGSEATYESGFVIDKFPISRPNLTFSTLTVSNMSPEDSSIYLCSVGGGPHGYGYTFGSGTRLTVV.

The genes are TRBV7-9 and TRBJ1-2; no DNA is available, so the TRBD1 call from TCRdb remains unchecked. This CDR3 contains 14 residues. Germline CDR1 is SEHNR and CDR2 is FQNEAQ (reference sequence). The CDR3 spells CASSSVTGGYGYTF.

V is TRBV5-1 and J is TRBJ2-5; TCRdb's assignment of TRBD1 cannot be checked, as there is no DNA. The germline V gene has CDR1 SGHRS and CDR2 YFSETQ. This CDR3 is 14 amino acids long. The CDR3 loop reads CASSLETDQETQYF.

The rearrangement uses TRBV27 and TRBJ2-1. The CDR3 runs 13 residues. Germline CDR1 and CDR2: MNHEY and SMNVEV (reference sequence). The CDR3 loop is CASSERLGNEQFF.

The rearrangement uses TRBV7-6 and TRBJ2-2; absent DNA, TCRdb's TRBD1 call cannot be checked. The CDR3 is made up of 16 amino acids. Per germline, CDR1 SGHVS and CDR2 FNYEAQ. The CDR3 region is CASRFSRDGDTGELFF.

The CDR3 sequence: CSLRTANYGYTF. The chain uses TRBV29-1 and TRBJ1-2. This CDR3 comprises 12 residues. CDR1 is SQVTM and CDR2 is ANQGSEA in the germline V gene. The entire variable domain, with the rest obtained from reference TRBV29-1 and TRBJ1-2, is as follows: SAVISQKPSRDICQRGTSLTIQCQVDSQVTMMFWYRQQPGQSLTLIATANQGSEATYESGFVIDKFPISRPNLTFSTLTVSNMSPEDSSIYLCSLRTANYGYTFGSGTRLTVV.

CDR3: CASSYGQGQETQYF. The chain has TRBV2 and TRBJ2-5; TCRdb reports TRBD1, a call that lacks DNA to check it against. The germline V gene encodes CDR1 SNHLY and CDR2 FYNNEI. The length of the CDR3 is 14 residues.

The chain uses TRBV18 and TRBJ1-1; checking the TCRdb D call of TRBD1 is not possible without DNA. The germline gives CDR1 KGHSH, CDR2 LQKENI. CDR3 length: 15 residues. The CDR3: CASSPRQGVLTEAFF.

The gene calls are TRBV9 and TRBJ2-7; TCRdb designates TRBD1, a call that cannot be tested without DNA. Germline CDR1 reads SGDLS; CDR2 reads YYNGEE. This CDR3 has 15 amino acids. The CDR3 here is CASSRPGTGNDEQYF.

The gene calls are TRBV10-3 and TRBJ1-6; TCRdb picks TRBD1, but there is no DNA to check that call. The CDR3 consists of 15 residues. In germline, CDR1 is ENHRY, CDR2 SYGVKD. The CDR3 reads CAISERRGNYSPLHF.

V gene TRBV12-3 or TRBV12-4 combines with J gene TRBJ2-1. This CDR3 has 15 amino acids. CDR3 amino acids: CASREGVDSYNEQFF.

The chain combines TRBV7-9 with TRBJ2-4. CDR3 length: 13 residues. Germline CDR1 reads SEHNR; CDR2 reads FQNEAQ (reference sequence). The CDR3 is CASSLYGENIQYF.

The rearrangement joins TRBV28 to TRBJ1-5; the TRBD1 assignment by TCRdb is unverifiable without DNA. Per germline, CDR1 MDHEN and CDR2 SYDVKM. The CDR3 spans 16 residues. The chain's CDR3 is CASSLRTGLGNQPQHF.

CDR3 loop: CASSQELAGGRETQYF. The rearrangement uses TRBV4-3 and TRBJ2-5; TCRdb's D call of TRBD2 is untestable without DNA. The CDR3 is 16 amino acids. Per germline, CDR1 LGHNA and CDR2 YSLEER.

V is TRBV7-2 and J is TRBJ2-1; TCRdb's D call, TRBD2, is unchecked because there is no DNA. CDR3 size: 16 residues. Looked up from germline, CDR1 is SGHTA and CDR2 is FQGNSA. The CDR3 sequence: CASSLAPGLAGFEQFF.

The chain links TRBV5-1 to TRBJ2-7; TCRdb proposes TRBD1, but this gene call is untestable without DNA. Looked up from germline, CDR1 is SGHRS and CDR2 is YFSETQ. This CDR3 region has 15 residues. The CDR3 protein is CASSLDRGTSYEQYF.